Presented here are 14 T cell receptor beta chains from one specimen sequenced in a study of naive and memory T cell subsets. A UMI-containing oligonucleotide was joined by 3' ligation to the TCR cDNA template. Ligated cDNA underwent four rounds of PCR with nested alpha and beta constant region primers and SP2. TCRdb analysed the 5' RACE reads with MiXCR anew, one entry per CDR3 protein. The sample yields 55,000 to 70,000 distinct CDR3 sequences, less than 10% seen once. The receptors shown here come from a female donor in good health.

This clonotype showed up many times. The gene calls are TRBV15 and TRBJ1-5; no definite D call. Deletions cut 3 bases from V and 4 bases from J, with 13 bases between. The germline CDR1 and CDR2 sequences are LNHNV and YYDKDF (reference sequence). The CDR3 is 15 residues long. In DNA, the CDR3 is TGTGCCACCAGCAGGGATGGCTTCGGGAATCAGCCCCAGCATTTT. This translates into CATSRDGFGNQPQHF. The full variable domain, completed using reference TRBV15 and TRBJ1-5, is DAMVIQNPRYQVTQFGKPVTLSCSQTLNHNVMYWYQQKSSQAPKLLFHYYDKDFNNEADTPDNFQSRRPNTSFCFLDIRSPGLGDTAMYLCATSRDGFGNQPQHFGDGTRLSIL.

This clonotype was picked up many times. V usage is TRBV29-1 and J usage is TRBJ1-2; weak D call: TRBD1 (5 bases). CDR1 and CDR2 (germline): SQVTM, ANQGSEA. CDR3 length: 14 amino acids. Trimming stripped 2 bases from V and 7 bases from J, with 17 bases between. CDR3 DNA sequence: TGCAGCGTTGAACCCGGGACGGATGAGGGTGGCTACACCTTC. This gives the protein CSVEPGTDEGGYTF.

J is TRBJ2-7 and V is TRBV7-9, with D possibly being TRBD1 (6 bases). The CDR3 totals 16 residues. Germline V CDR1 and CDR2: SEHNR, FQNEAQ (reference sequence). In DNA form, the CDR3 reads TGTGTCACGAACGCGATTAGGGACACACGCTCCTACGAGCAGTACTTC. Translated: CVTNAIRDTRSYEQYF.

The table lists this clonotype with a few counts. V gene TRBV4-2 combines with J gene TRBJ2-1; D is undetermined. With 0 bases removed from V and 4 bases from J, the gap between germline ends came to 13 bases. The CDR3 has 16 amino acids. CDR1 LGHNA and CDR2 YNFKEQ come from the germline V gene. CDR3 in DNA: TGTGCCAGCAGCCAAGATAGGGTCGGACCGTACAATGAGCAGTTCTTC. Amino acid sequence: CASSQDRVGPYNEQFF.

This clonotype was seen ten or more times. The gene calls are TRBV7-2 and TRBJ1-1; possible D gene TRBD1, 6 bases. From germline, CDR1 is SGHTA and CDR2 FQGNSA. This CDR3 is built from 14 residues. V dropped 2 bases and J dropped 4 bases, with 11 bases sitting between them. Here the CDR3 DNA reads TGTGCCAGCAGCTTAACACAGGGCAGCACTGAAGCTTTCTTT. Encoded protein: CASSLTQGSTEAFF. The complete variable domain, with remaining parts taken from reference TRBV7-2 and TRBJ1-1, reads GAGVSQSPSNKVTEKGKDVELRCDPISGHTALYWYRQSLGQGLEFLIYFQGNSAPDKSGLPSDRFSAERTGGSVSTLTIQRTQQEDSAVYLCASSLTQGSTEAFFGQGTRLTVV.

This clonotype was seen a handful of times. The J gene is TRBJ2-3, the V gene TRBV6-6; 8 nucleotides line up with TRBD2. Germline V gives CDR1 MNHNY, CDR2 SVGAGI (reference sequence). V lost 6 bases to trimming and J lost 0 bases; unmatched junction nucleotides: 8. This CDR3 spans 16 amino acids. The CDR3 region is CASSRLAGTSTDTQYF. For the CDR3, the DNA is TGTGCCAGCAGCCGGTTAGCGGGGACAAGCACAGATACGCAGTATTTT.

This clonotype was found many times. The chain employs TRBV7-9 and TRBJ1-2, with 8 bases matching TRBD1. Germline values: CDR1 SEHNR, CDR2 FQNEAQ (reference sequence). V trimming: 5 bases; J trimming: 5 bases; junction bases outside the gene matches: 4. This CDR3 spans 13 amino acids. The CDR3 loop reads CASSRQGNYGYTF. The DNA for the CDR3 is TGTGCCAGCAGCCGACAGGGGAATTATGGCTACACCTTC.

The V and J genes are TRBV11-3 and TRBJ2-1, with 8 positions matching TRBD2. CDR3 length: 15 amino acids. V shed 5 bases, J shed 0 bases, and the junction held 3 bases outside the gene matches. Looked up from germline, CDR1 is SGHNT and CDR2 is YENEEA. The CDR3 sequence is CASSELAVSYNEQFF. The CDR3 DNA is TGTGCCAGCAGCGAACTAGCGGTCTCCTACAATGAGCAGTTCTTC.

This clonotype was seen many times. A junction end diverges from the germline sequence, so it may reflect a read error. The V gene is TRBV28, the J gene TRBJ1-2; 7 bases are a match to TRBD1. Germline CDR1 MDHEN, CDR2 SYDVKM. This CDR3 is built from 12 residues. Written as DNA, the CDR3 is TGTGCCAGCAGTTTACGAGACGGACAGGCGAACTTC. Amino acids: CASSLRDGQANF.

This clonotype came up many times. The chain couples TRBV29-1 to TRBJ1-5; D not certain. This CDR3 contains 12 residues. Trimming took off 7 bases at V and 4 bases at J, with 11 bases between the two ends. CDR1 is SQVTM and CDR2 is ANQGSEA in the germline V gene. The CDR3 protein is CSAREGNQPQHF. The DNA of the CDR3 is TGCAGCGCGCGCGAGGGAAATCAGCCCCAGCATTTT.

There are many counts of this clonotype. This chain links TRBV27 with TRBJ1-4, with 8 nucleotides matching TRBD1. V dropped 5 bases and J dropped 6; count of bases not matched to a gene: 5. The V gene's germline CDR1 is MNHEY and CDR2 SMNVEV (reference sequence). There are 14 residues in the CDR3. CDR3 residues: CASSPRGRDEKLFF. In DNA form, the CDR3 reads TGTGCCAGCAGTCCCAGGGGGCGCGATGAAAAACTGTTTTTT.

The table lists this clonotype with many counts. J is TRBJ2-1 and V is TRBV7-3; D possibly uses TRBD1 or TRBD2 (5 bases each). V shed 0 bases and J shed 0 bases, with 9 bases lying between them. Germline CDR1 and CDR2: SGHTA and FQGTGA. The length of the CDR3 is 16 residues. This chain's CDR3 is CASSLTGTRSYNEQFF. Here the CDR3 DNA reads TGTGCCAGCAGCTTAACGGGGACCCGCTCCTACAATGAGCAGTTCTTC.

The chain carries TRBV7-3 and TRBJ2-2, with TRBD2 identical over 9 bases. Germline V gene data show CDR1 as SGHTA and CDR2 as FQGTGA. The trim removed 4 bases at V and 8 bases at J, leaving 2 bases unmatched. The CDR3 is 13 amino acids. CDR3 in DNA: TGTGCCAGCAGCTCGGGACTAGCTGGGGAGCTGTTTTTT. Residues: CASSSGLAGELFF.

This clonotype came up a few times. The V and J genes are TRBV4-1 and TRBJ1-4; the D is unclear. The V gene's germline CDR1 is MGHRA and CDR2 YSYEKL. Trimming removed 4 bases from V and 3 bases from J, with 9 bases in between. The CDR3 has 14 residues. The CDR3 DNA sequence: TGCGCCAGCAGCCGGGGAGGTCCTAATGAAAAACTGTTTTTT. Translated: CASSRGGPNEKLFF.